Below, 19 T cell receptor beta chains from the same sample are listed, as sequenced in a study of blood T cell repertoires in COVID-19. Libraries were prepared by immunoSEQ multiplex PCR; TCRdb keeps only in-frame clonotypes and omits some of them. The sample has some 140,000 clones, about four fifths seen once. Material for sequencing was PBMCs or T cells enriched from blood (not recorded which). The receptors come from a middle-aged man who had recovered from COVID-19.

The chain links TRBV6-5 to TRBJ2-5; unclear D gene. The CDR3 totals 14 residues. V was cut by 2 bases and J by 4 bases, with 11 bases left in between. Germline V lookup: CDR1 MNHEY, CDR2 SVGAGI. CDR3 in amino acids: CASSYPTVGETQYF. The CDR3 bases are TGTGCCAGCAGTTACCCTACAGTGGGAGAGACCCAGTACTTC.

This chain uses TRBV11-2 with TRBJ1-6; D perhaps matches TRBD1 (6 bases). Per germline, CDR1 SGHAT and CDR2 FQNNGV. V shed 5 bases and J shed 0 bases, with 17 bases lying between them. The CDR3 runs 18 residues. The DNA of the CDR3 is TGTGCCAGCAGCCCGCGTACAGGGCGCAGCTCCTATAATTCACCCCTCCACTTT. It specifies CASSPRTGRSSYNSPLHF.

This clone was detected a few times. The rearrangement joins TRBV7-9 to TRBJ2-5, with 8 bases aligning to TRBD1. The CDR3 is 15 residues long. V was clipped by 1 base and J by 3 bases; unmatched bases: 4. CDR1 SEHNR and CDR2 FQNEAQ come from the germline V gene (reference sequence). Here the CDR3 DNA reads TGTGCCAGCAGCTTAGGGTCGACAGGGGAAGAGACCCAGTACTTC. Translation gives CASSLGSTGEETQYF.

A few counts support this clone. The gene calls are TRBV5-1 and TRBJ1-2, with D uncertain. The germline CDR1 and CDR2 sequences are SGHRS and YFSETQ. CDR3 size: 14 residues. V dropped 0 bases and J dropped 2 bases, with 8 bases sitting between them. The CDR3 region has the DNA TGCGCCAGCAGCTTGGGTACAGAAAACTATGGCTACACCTTC. It translates to CASSLGTENYGYTF.

V and J are TRBV5-5 and TRBJ1-5; the D is unclear. The CDR3 totals 15 residues. Trimming left V 1 base short and J 1 base short, with 9 bases between. Germline CDR1 and CDR2: SGHKS and YYEKEE (reference sequence). CDR3 loop: CASSLWSTSNQPQHF. The CDR3 DNA reads as TGTGCCAGCAGCTTGTGGAGTACGAGCAATCAGCCCCAGCATTTT. Using reference TRBV5-5 and TRBJ1-5 for the parts outside the CDR3, the full variable domain is DAGVTQSPTHLIKTRGQQVTLRCSPISGHKSVSWYQQVLGQGPQFIFQYYEKEERGRGNFPDRFSARQFPNYSSELNVNALLLGDSALYLCASSLWSTSNQPQHFGDGTRLSIL.

V gene TRBV5-5 combines with J gene TRBJ2-2; D possibly corresponds to TRBD1 (5 bases). The germline gives CDR1 SGHKS, CDR2 YYEKEE (reference sequence). V lost 0 bases and J lost 1, with 10 bases in between. CDR3 size: 16 residues. DNA for the CDR3: TGTGCCAGCAGCTTGGGAAACAGGATGAACACCGGGGAGCTGTTTTTT. Protein: CASSLGNRMNTGELFF.

DNA of the CDR3: TGTGCCAGCAACAAATGGTGGAGAAATCAGCCCCAGCATTTT. Protein: CASNKWWRNQPQHF. The chain joins TRBV21-1 to TRBJ1-5. TRBV21-1 represents a pseudogene. This CDR3 spans 14 amino acids.

This clone has a handful of counts. The chain uses TRBV2 and TRBJ1-5; the D gene is possibly TRBD1 (6 bases). CDR3 length equals 15 residues. V lost 2 bases, J lost 6 bases, and 14 bases lay in between. Germline values: CDR1 SNHLY, CDR2 FYNNEI. The CDR3 bases are TGTGCCAGCAGTGAATTGTCAGGGGCTGTTCAGCCCCAGCATTTT. It yields the protein CASSELSGAVQPQHF.

This clone was found once. The V gene is TRBV10-1, the J gene TRBJ1-1; TRBD1 aligns across 7 bases. CDR1 is WNHNN and CDR2 is SYGVQD in the germline V gene (reference sequence). V trimming: 0 bases; J trimming: 1 base; junction bases outside the gene matches: 8. The CDR3 runs to 17 residues. CDR3 sequence: CASSESVTGYGNTEAFF. In nucleotides, the CDR3 is TGCGCCAGCAGTGAGTCGGTGACAGGGTATGGGAACACTGAAGCTTTCTTT.

This clone was detected only once. The chain recombines TRBV11-2 with TRBJ2-7, with D maybe TRBD1 (6 bases). With 5 bases removed from V and 6 bases from J, the gap between germline ends came to 14 bases. The germline gives CDR1 SGHAT, CDR2 FQNNGV. The CDR3 is made up of 13 amino acids. The CDR3 DNA reads as TGTGCCAGCAGCCGGCCAGGGGTGCGCGAGCAGTACTTC. Protein: CASSRPGVREQYF.

The chain carries TRBV9 and TRBJ2-5, with 13 bases identical to TRBD2. This CDR3 contains 15 residues. The junction had 2 bases not matched to a gene; V was cut back by 4 bases and J by 2 bases. Germline V lookup: CDR1 SGDLS, CDR2 YYNGEE. The CDR3 region is CASSTSGGEQETQYF. As DNA, the CDR3 is TGTGCCAGCAGCACTAGCGGGGGGGAACAAGAGACCCAGTACTTC. The complete variable domain, with remaining parts taken from reference TRBV9 and TRBJ2-5, reads DSGVTQTPKHLITATGQRVTLRCSPRSGDLSVYWYQQSLDQGLQFLIQYYNGEERAKGNILERFSAQQFPDLHSELNLSSLELGDSALYFCASSTSGGEQETQYFGPGTRLLVL.

The chain is built from TRBV6-1 and TRBJ1-2; 8 nucleotides align to TRBD1. The germline V gene encodes CDR1 MNHNS and CDR2 SASEGT. CDR3 length: 14 residues. V was clipped by 3 bases and J by 8 bases; unmatched bases: 8. This CDR3 reads CASSDLDRVRGYTF. The CDR3 coding sequence is TGTGCCAGCAGTGACCTGGACAGGGTTCGCGGCTACACCTTC.

The chain is built from TRBV7-9 and TRBJ2-3; tentatively, D is TRBD1 (5 bases). This CDR3 region has 13 residues. Trimming took 5 bases from V and 5 from J, leaving 11 bases between them. CDR1 is SEHNR and CDR2 is FQNEAQ in the germline V gene (reference sequence). For the CDR3, the DNA is TGTGCCAGCAGCAAGGACACGGAAGATACGCAGTATTTT. Its translation is CASSKDTEDTQYF.

This clone appeared once. The chain carries TRBV11-1 and TRBJ1-1; 8 nucleotides agree with TRBD1. With V trimmed by 4 bases and J by 4 bases, 2 bases remained unmatched. From germline, CDR1 is SGHAT and CDR2 FQDESV (reference sequence). CDR3 length: 13 residues. The CDR3 nucleotides read TGTGCCAGCAGCTCGGACAGGGTCACTGAAGCTTTCTTT. Residues: CASSSDRVTEAFF.

The chain joins TRBV5-1 to TRBJ2-2, with D maybe TRBD1 (7 bases). V lost 1 base and J 4 bases, leaving 14 bases between the germline ends. CDR1 and CDR2 (germline): SGHRS, YFSETQ. The CDR3 consists of 16 residues. The CDR3: CASSLRAEGATGELFF. Written as DNA, the CDR3 is TGCGCCAGCAGCTTGAGGGCGGAGGGGGCCACCGGGGAGCTGTTTTTT.

The chain has TRBV5-5 and TRBJ2-1, with TRBD2 matching 11 bases. The CDR3 consists of 17 residues. The germline CDR1 and CDR2 sequences are SGHKS and YYEKEE (reference sequence). The V segment lost 4 bases and the J segment 6 bases; nucleotides outside the gene matches: 12. The CDR3 DNA sequence: TGTGCCAGCAGCCCCTTGACTAGCGGGGTGGTGGGCAATGAGCAGTTCTTC. It yields the protein CASSPLTSGVVGNEQFF.

V usage is TRBV19 and J usage is TRBJ1-4; 7 nucleotides agree with TRBD1. The junction had 9 bases not matched to a gene; V was cut back by 4 bases and J by 4 bases. Germline V CDR1 and CDR2: LNHDA, SQIVND (reference sequence). This CDR3 spans 16 amino acids. DNA of the CDR3: TGTGCCAGTAGTACCTCACGACAGGGAGGTAATGAAAAACTGTTTTTT. It yields the protein CASSTSRQGGNEKLFF.

The chain employs TRBV28 and TRBJ2-7; tentatively, D is TRBD2 (6 bases). This CDR3 is built from 12 residues. V shed 6 bases and J shed 4 bases, with 10 bases lying between them. Germline-derived CDR1 and CDR2 are MDHEN and SYDVKM. The CDR3: CASSRGTYEQYF. CDR3 DNA sequence: TGTGCCAGCAGCCGGGGGACTTACGAGCAGTACTTC.

The rearrangement uses TRBV11-3 and TRBJ2-2; possibly TRBD2 for D (5 bases). Germline CDR1 and CDR2: SGHNT and YENEEA. Trimming removed 5 bases at V and 2 bases at J, with 9 bases between. The CDR3 extends over 14 amino acids. This chain's CDR3 is CASSRGRNTGELFF. Written as DNA, the CDR3 is TGTGCCAGCAGCCGGGGTAGAAACACCGGGGAGCTGTTTTTT.